One and the same sample provided the 6 T cell receptor beta chains below, sequenced in a study of monozygotic twins with inflammatory bowel disease. TCRdb reprocessed the 5' RACE reads and reports one entry per CDR3 protein, with no DNA. The table lists about 380,000 distinct CDR3 sequences. The sample comprised blood. The origin of the receptors is a human donor with ulcerative colitis or Crohn's disease, or a healthy co-twin of an affected twin (not recorded which).

This rearrangement joins TRBV25-1 to TRBJ2-5; with no DNA, the TCRdb D assignment of TRBD1 cannot be verified. Germline V gene sequence: CDR1 MGHDK, CDR2 SYGVNS. The CDR3 consists of 16 residues. This chain's CDR3 is CASSDTGGGPQETQYF.

V and J are TRBV5-4 and TRBJ2-1; TCRdb picks TRBD1, but there is no DNA to check that call. Germline V CDR1 and CDR2: SGHNT, YYREEE (reference sequence). CDR3 size: 15 residues. The chain's CDR3 is CASSPVLAGGHEQFF.

The rearrangement joins TRBV6-5 to TRBJ1-6; the D call from TCRdb, TRBD1, cannot be confirmed without DNA. Germline CDR1 and CDR2: MNHEY and SVGAGI. CDR3 length: 17 residues. This CDR3 reads CASRRYQGTGYNSPLHF.

The chain combines TRBV25-1 with TRBJ2-5; TCRdb's D call, TRBD1, is unchecked because there is no DNA. The CDR3 totals 13 residues. Germline V gives CDR1 MGHDK, CDR2 SYGVNS. CDR3 loop: CASSDVGGETQYF. Using reference TRBV25-1 and TRBJ2-5 for the parts outside the CDR3, the full variable domain is EADIYQTPRYLVIGTGKKITLECSQTMGHDKMYWYQQDPGMELHLIHYSYGVNSTEKGDLSSESTVSRIRTEHFPLTLESARPSHTSQYLCASSDVGGETQYFGPGTRLLVL.

The rearrangement joins TRBV7-2 to TRBJ1-2. This CDR3 has 14 residues. Per germline, CDR1 SGHTA and CDR2 FQGNSA. The CDR3 here is CASSLNLYDYGYTF.

The rearrangement links TRBV7-2 to TRBJ2-3; no DNA is available, so the TRBD2 call from TCRdb remains unchecked. CDR1 and CDR2 (germline): SGHTA, FQGNSA. The CDR3 extends over 15 amino acids. The CDR3: CASIPRGLVTDTQYF.